Sequencing of this T cell receptor (beta chain) was carried out in a study of T-cell reconstitution after alpha-beta-depleted transplantation in children. V was pared by 5 bases and J by 1 base, with 14 bases between. The length of the CDR3 is 15 residues. Study-wide findings and caveats: At around two months after transplant, the alpha-beta T cells were reportedly derived from several hundred expanded clones that came from non-depleted graft cells. Where some patients showed high TCRbeta diversity at day 60, it came from recipient T cells and thymic progenitors that had survived. T-cell numbers and diversity one year post-transplant derived largely from freshly generated T cells.

With respect to this clonotype: As yet, its antigen is unknown.

Unique molecular identifiers tagged the TCRbeta library. TCRdb analysed the PCR reads with MiXCR anew, one entry per CDR3 protein. The sample yields about a million distinct CDR3 sequences, roughly 29% seen once. The origin of this receptor is a boy under two years old who had a stem cell transplant for SCID, so the T cells may come from the graft donor. The V call is TRBV12-3 or TRBV12-4, the J call TRBJ1-1; the D is unclear. The starting material was PBMCs, mostly from graft donor cells, obtained 360 days after TCRalphabeta/CD19-depleted stem cell transplant. CDR3 nucleotide sequence: TGTGCCAGCAGTCCAGTCGGTCGGGGGAACACTGAAGCTTTCTTT. Its translation: CASSPVGRGNTEAFF.